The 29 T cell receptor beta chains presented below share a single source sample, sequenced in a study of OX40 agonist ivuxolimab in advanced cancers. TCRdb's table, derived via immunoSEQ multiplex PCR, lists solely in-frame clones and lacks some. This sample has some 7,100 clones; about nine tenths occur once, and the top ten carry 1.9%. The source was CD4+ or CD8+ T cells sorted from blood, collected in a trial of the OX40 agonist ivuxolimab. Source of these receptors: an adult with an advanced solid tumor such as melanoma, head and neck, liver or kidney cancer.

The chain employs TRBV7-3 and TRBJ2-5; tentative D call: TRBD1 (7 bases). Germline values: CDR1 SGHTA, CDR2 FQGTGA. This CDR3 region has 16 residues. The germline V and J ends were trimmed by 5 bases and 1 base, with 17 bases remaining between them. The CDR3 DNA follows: TGTGCCAGCAGCCGGAGGGGGCCCCCTTCCCAAGAGACCCAGTACTTC. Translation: CASSRRGPPSQETQYF.

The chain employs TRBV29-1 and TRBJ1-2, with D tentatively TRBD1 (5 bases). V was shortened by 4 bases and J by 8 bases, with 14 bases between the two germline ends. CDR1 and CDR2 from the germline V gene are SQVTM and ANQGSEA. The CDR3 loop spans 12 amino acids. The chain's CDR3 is CSVVLGEGGYTF. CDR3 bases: TGCAGCGTTGTCTTGGGGGAGGGCGGCTACACCTTC.

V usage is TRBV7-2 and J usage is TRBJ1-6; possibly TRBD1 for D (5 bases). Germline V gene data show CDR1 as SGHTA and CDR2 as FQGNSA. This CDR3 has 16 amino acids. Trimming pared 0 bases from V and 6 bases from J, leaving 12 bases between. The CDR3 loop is CASSLASSRVNSPLHF. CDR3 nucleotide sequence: TGTGCCAGCAGCTTAGCGTCTAGCAGGGTTAATTCACCCCTCCACTTT.

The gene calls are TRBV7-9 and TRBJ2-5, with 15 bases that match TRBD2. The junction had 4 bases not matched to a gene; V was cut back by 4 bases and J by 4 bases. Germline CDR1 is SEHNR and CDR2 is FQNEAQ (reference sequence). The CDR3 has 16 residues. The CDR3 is CASSYGLAGGPETQYF. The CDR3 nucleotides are TGTGCCAGCAGCTACGGACTAGCGGGAGGGCCAGAGACCCAGTACTTC.

The CDR3 bases are TGTGCCAGTAGGGACAGATCCTACGAGCAGTACTTC. It specifies CASRDRSYEQYF. This rearrangement joins TRBV6-6 to TRBJ2-7; 7 nucleotides align to TRBD1. The CDR3 extends over 12 amino acids. CDR1 is MNHNY and CDR2 is SVGAGI in the germline V gene (reference sequence). Losses at the gene ends were 9 bases for V and 1 base for J; bases not matched to a gene: 3.

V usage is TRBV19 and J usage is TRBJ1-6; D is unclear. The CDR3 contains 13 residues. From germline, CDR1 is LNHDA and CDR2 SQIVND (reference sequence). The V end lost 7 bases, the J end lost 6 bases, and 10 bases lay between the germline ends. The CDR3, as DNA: TGTGCCAGTAAAGGGCGGCCTAATTCACCCCTCCACTTT. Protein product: CASKGRPNSPLHF.

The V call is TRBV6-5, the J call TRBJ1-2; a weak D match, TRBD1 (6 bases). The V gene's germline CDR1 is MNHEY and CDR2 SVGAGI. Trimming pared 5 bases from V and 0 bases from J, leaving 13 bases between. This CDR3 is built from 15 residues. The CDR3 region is CASSGTTGANYGYTF. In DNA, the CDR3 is TGTGCCAGCAGTGGGACGACAGGCGCTAACTATGGCTACACCTTC.

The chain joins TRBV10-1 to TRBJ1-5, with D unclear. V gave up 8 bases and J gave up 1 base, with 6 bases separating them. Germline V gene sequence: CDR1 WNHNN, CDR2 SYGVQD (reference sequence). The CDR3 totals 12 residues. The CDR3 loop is CASGDSNQPQHF. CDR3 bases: TGCGCCAGCGGCGACAGCAATCAGCCCCAGCATTTT.

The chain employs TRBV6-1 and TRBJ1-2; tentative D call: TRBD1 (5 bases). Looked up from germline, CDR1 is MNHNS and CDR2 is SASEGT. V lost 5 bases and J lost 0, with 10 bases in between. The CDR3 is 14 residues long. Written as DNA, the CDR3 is TGTGCCAGCAGTCCGGGACCCACTAACTATGGCTACACCTTC. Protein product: CASSPGPTNYGYTF.

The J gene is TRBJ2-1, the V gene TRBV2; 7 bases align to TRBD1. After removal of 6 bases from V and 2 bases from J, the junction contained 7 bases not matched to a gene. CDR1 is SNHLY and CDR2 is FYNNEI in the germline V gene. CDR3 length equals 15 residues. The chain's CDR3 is CASRPRDRAYNEQFF. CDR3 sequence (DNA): TGTGCCAGCAGGCCACGGGACAGAGCCTACAATGAGCAGTTCTTC.

The CDR3 region is CASSFGGDSPLHF. In DNA form, the CDR3 reads TGTGCCAGCAGTTTCGGGGGAGATTCACCCCTCCACTTT. The chain employs TRBV27 and TRBJ1-6; maybe TRBD1 (5 bases). Trimming removed 3 bases from V and 8 bases from J, with 8 bases in between. This CDR3 contains 13 residues. In germline, CDR1 is MNHEY, CDR2 SMNVEV (reference sequence).

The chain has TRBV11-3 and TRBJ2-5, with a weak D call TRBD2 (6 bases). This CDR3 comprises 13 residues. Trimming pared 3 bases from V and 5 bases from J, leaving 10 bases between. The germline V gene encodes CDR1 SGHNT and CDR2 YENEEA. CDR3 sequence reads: CASSLRAGETQYF. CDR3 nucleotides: TGTGCCAGCAGCTTGAGGGCGGGGGAGACCCAGTACTTC.

The CDR3 sequence is CASSLKGADTEAFF. The DNA of the CDR3 is TGCGCCAGCAGCTTAAAGGGGGCGGACACTGAAGCTTTCTTT. The J gene is TRBJ1-1, the V gene TRBV5-1, with 7 bases matching TRBD1. The junction had 4 bases not matched to a gene; V was cut back by 2 bases and J by 3 bases. The CDR3 runs 14 residues. Germline CDR1 reads SGHRS; CDR2 reads YFSETQ.

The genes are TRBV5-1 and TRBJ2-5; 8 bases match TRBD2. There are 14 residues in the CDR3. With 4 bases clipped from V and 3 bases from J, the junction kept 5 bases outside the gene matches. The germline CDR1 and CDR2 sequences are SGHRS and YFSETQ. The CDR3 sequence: CASSPPGLEETQYF. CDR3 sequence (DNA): TGCGCCAGCAGCCCGCCGGGACTAGAAGAGACCCAGTACTTC.

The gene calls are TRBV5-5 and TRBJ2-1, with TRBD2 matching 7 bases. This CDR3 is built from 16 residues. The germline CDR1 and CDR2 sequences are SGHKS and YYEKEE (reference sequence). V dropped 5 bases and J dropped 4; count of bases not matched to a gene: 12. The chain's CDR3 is CASREPGRTGYNEQFF. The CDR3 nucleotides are TGTGCCAGCAGGGAACCCGGGAGGACGGGGTACAATGAGCAGTTCTTC.

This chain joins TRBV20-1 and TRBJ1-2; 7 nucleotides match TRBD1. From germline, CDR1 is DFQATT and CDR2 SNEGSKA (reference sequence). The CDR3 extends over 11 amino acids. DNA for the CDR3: TGCAGGGGCGACAGGGAAGGAGGCTACACCTTC. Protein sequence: CRGDREGGYTF.

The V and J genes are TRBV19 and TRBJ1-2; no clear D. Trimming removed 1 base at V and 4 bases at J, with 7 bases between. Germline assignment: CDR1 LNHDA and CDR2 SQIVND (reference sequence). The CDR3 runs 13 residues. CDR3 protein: CASSIGRIYGYTF. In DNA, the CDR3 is TGTGCCAGTAGTATAGGCCGCATCTATGGCTACACCTTC.

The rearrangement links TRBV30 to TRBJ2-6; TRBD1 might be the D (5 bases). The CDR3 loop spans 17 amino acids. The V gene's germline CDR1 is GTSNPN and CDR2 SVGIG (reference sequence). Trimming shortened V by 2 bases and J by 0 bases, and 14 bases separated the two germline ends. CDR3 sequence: CAWSLTGHSSGANVLTF. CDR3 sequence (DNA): TGTGCCTGGAGTTTAACAGGTCACTCCTCTGGGGCCAACGTCCTGACTTTC. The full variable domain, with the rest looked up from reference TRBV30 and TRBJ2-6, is SQTIHQWPATLVQPVGSPLSLECTVEGTSNPNLYWYRQAAGRGLQLLFYSVGIGQISSEVPQNLSASRPQDRQFILSSKKLLLSDSGFYLCAWSLTGHSSGANVLTFGAGSRLTVL.

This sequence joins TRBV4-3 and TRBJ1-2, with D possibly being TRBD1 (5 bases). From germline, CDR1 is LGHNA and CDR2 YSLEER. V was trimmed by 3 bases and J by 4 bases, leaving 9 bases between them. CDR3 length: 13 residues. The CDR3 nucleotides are TGCGCCAGCAGCCAGATTGGGGGCTATGGCTACACCTTC. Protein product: CASSQIGGYGYTF.

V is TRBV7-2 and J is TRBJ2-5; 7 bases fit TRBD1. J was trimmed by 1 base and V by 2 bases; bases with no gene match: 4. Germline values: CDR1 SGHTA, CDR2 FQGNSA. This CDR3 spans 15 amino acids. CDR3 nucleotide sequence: TGTGCCAGCAGCTTATGGACAGGCCCCCAAGAGACCCAGTACTTC. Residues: CASSLWTGPQETQYF.

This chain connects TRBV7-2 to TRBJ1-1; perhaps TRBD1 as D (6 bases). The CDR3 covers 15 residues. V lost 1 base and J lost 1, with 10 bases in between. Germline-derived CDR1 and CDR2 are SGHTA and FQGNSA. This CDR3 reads CASSLVPGANTEAFF. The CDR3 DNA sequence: TGTGCCAGCAGCTTAGTCCCGGGGGCGAACACTGAAGCTTTCTTT.

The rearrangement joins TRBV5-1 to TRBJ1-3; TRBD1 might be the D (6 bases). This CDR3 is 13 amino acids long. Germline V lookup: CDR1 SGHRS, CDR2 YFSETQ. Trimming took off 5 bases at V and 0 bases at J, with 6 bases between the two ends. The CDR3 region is CASRDSSGNTIYF. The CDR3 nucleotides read TGCGCCAGCAGGGACAGCTCTGGAAACACCATATATTTT.

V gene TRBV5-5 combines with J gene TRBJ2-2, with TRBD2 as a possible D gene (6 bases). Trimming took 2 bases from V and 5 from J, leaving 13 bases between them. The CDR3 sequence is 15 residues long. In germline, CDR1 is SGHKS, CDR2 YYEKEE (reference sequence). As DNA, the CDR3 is TGTGCCAGCAGCTTTGGAGGGATTGGGACCGGGGAGCTGTTTTTT. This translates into CASSFGGIGTGELFF.

In nucleotides, the CDR3 is TGTGCCAGCAGTTTACATGGACTAGGGGCTGGGGCCAACGTCCTGACTTTC. Translating gives CASSLHGLGAGANVLTF. The V and J genes are TRBV28 and TRBJ2-6, with 7 positions matching TRBD2. Germline CDR1 reads MDHEN; CDR2 reads SYDVKM. V was pared by 2 bases and J by 2 bases, with 6 bases of the junction left unmatched. This CDR3 region has 17 residues.

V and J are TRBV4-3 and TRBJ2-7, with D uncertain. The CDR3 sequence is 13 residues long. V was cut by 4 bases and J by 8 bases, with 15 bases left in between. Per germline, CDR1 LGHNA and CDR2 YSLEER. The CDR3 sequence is CASSRTDTDQQYF. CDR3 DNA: TGCGCCAGCAGCCGCACCGACACCGACCAGCAGTACTTC.

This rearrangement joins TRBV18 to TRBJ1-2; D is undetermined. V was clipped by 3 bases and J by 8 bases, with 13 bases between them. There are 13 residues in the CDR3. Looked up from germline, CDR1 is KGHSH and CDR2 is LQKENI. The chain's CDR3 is CASSPSDPHGYTF. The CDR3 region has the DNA TGTGCCAGCTCACCGTCGGATCCACACGGCTACACCTTC.

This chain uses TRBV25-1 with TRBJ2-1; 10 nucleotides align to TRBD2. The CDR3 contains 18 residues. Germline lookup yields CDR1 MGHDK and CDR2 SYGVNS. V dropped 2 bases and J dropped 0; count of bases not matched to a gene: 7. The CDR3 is CASSEGLAGVVSYNEQFF. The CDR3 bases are TGTGCCAGCAGTGAAGGGCTAGCGGGAGTGGTCTCCTACAATGAGCAGTTCTTC.

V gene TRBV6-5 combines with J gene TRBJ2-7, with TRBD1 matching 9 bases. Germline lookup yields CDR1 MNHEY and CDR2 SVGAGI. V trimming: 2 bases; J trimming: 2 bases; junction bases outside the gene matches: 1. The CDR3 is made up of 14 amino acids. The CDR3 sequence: CASSYGTGPYEQYF. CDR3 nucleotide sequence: TGTGCCAGCAGTTACGGGACAGGGCCCTACGAGCAGTACTTC.

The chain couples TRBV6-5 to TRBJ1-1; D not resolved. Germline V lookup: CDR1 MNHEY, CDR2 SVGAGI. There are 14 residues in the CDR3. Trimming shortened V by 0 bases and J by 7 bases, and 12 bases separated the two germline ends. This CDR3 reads CASSYSNGRLEAFF. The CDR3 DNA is TGTGCCAGCAGTTACTCGAACGGCAGGCTTGAAGCTTTCTTT.